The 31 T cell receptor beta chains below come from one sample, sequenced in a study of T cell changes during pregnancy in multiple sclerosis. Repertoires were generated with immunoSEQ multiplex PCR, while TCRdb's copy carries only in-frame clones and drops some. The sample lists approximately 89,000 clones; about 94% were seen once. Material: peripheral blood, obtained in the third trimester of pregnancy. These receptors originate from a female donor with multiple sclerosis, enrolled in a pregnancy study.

The CDR3 region has the DNA TGTGCCAGCAGCTTATCTGAGACAGCTTACCACTACAATGAGCAGTTCTTC. It specifies CASSLSETAYHYNEQFF. V usage is TRBV13 and J usage is TRBJ2-1, with D perhaps TRBD1 (5 bases). Looked up from germline, CDR1 is PRHDT and CDR2 is FYEKMQ (reference sequence). Deletions cut 2 bases from V and 3 bases from J, with 17 bases between. The CDR3 has 17 amino acids.

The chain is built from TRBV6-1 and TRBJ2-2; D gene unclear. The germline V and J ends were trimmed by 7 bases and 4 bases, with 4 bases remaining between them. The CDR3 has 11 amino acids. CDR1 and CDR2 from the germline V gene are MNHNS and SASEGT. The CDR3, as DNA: TGTGCCAGCACCTCCACCGGGGAGCTGTTTTTT. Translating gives CASTSTGELFF.

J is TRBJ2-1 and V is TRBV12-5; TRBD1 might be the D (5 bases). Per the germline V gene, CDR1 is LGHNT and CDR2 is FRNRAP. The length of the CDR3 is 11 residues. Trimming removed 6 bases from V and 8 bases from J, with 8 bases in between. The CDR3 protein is CASGPQDEQFF. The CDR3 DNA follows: TGTGCTAGTGGCCCACAGGATGAGCAGTTCTTC.

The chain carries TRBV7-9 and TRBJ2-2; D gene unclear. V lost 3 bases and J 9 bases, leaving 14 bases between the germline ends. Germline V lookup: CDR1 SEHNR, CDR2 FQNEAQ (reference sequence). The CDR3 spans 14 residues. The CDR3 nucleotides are TGTGCCAGCAGCTTTGACACACCACCCCGGGAGCTGTTTTTT. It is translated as CASSFDTPPRELFF.

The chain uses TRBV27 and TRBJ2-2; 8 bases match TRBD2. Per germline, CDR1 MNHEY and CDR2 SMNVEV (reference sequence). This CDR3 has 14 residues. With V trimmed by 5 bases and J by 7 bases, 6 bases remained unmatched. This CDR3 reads CASSHGGAVGELFF. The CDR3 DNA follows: TGTGCCAGCAGTCACGGGGGGGCTGTCGGGGAGCTGTTTTTT.

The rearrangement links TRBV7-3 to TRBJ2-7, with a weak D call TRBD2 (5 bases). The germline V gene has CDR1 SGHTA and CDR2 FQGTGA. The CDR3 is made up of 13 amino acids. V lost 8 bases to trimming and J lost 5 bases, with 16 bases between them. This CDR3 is CASGLRAGDEQYF. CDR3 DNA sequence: TGTGCCAGCGGCCTCCGGGCCGGGGACGAGCAGTACTTC.

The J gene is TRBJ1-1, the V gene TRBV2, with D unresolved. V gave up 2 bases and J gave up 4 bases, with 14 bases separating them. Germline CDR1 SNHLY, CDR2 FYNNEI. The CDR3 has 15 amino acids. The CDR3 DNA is TGTGCCAGCAGTGAACACGTGGAGGGAGTCACTGAAGCTTTCTTT. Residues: CASSEHVEGVTEAFF.

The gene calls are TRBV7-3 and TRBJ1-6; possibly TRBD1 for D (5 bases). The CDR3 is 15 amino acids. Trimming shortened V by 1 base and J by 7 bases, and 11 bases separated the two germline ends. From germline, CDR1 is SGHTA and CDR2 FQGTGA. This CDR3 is CASSLMAGKNSPLHF. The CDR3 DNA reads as TGTGCCAGCAGCTTAATGGCAGGGAAGAATTCACCCCTCCACTTT. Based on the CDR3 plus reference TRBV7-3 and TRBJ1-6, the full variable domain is GAGVSQTPSNKVTEKGKYVELRCDPISGHTALYWYRQSLGQGPEFLIYFQGTGAADDSGLPNDRFFAVRPEGSVSTLKIQRTERGDSAVYLCASSLMAGKNSPLHFGNGTRLTVT.

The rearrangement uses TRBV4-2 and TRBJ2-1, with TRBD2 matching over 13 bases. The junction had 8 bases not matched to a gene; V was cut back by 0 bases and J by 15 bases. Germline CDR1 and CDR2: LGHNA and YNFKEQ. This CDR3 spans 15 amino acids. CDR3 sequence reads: CASSQDELAGGPMFF. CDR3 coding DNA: TGTGCCAGCAGCCAAGATGAACTAGCGGGGGGGCCAATGTTCTTC.

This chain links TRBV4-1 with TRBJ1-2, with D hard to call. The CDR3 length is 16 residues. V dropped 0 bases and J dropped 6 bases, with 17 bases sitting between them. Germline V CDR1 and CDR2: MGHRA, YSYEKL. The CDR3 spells CASSQERVGFGDGYTF. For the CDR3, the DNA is TGCGCCAGCAGCCAAGAACGTGTGGGGTTCGGGGATGGCTACACCTTC.

The CDR3 here is CASSQDWEGSYEQYF. The CDR3, as DNA: TGTGCCAGCAGCCAAGATTGGGAGGGCTCCTACGAGCAGTACTTC. The chain carries TRBV4-2 and TRBJ2-7; 7 nucleotides line up with TRBD2. With V trimmed by 0 bases and J by 0 bases, 2 bases remained unmatched. This CDR3 comprises 15 residues. Germline loops: CDR1 LGHNA, CDR2 YNFKEQ.

In DNA, the CDR3 is TGTGCCAGTAGTAGTAGCGGGGGGGCCTTCAATGAGCAGTTCTTC. Protein product: CASSSSGGAFNEQFF. The chain recombines TRBV19 with TRBJ2-1; TRBD2 agrees at 11 bases. The CDR3 length is 15 residues. The germline gives CDR1 LNHDA, CDR2 SQIVND (reference sequence). J lost 6 bases, V lost 4 bases, and 5 bases had no gene match.

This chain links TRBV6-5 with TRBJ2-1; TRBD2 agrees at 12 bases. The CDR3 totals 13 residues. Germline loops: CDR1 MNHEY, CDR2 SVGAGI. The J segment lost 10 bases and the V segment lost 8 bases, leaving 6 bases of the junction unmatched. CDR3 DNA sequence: TGTGCCAGCCGGCTAGCGGGGGGGGGAGAGCAGTTCTTC. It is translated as CASRLAGGGEQFF.

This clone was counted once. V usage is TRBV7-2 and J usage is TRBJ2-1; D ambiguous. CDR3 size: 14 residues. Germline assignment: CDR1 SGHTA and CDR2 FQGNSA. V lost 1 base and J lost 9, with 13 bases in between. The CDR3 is CASSLEPSSSEQFF. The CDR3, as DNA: TGTGCCAGCAGCTTAGAGCCTAGTAGCAGTGAGCAGTTCTTC. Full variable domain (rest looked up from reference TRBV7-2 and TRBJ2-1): GAGVSQSPSNKVTEKGKDVELRCDPISGHTALYWYRQSLGQGLEFLIYFQGNSAPDKSGLPSDRFSAERTGGSVSTLTIQRTQQEDSAVYLCASSLEPSSSEQFFGPGTRLTVL.

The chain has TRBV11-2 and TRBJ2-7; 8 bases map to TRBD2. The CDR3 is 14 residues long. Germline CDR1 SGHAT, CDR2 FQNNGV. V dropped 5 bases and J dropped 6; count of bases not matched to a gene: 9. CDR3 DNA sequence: TGTGCCAGCAGCACACCGGGACTAGGGGCCGAGCAGTACTTC. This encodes CASSTPGLGAEQYF.

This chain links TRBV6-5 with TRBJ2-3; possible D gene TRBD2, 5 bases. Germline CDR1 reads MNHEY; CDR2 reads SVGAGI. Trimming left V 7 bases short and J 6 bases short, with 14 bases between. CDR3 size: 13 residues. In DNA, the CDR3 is TGTGCCAGCACCGAACCCCCGGGGGATACGCAGTATTTT. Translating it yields CASTEPPGDTQYF.

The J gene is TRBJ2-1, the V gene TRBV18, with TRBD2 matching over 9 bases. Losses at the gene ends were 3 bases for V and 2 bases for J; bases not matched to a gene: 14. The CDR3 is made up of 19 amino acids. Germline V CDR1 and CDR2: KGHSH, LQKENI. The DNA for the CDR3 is TGTGCCAGCTCACCGGGGGACAGCCTCAGCGGGGGGCCCTACAATGAGCAGTTCTTC. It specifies CASSPGDSLSGGPYNEQFF.

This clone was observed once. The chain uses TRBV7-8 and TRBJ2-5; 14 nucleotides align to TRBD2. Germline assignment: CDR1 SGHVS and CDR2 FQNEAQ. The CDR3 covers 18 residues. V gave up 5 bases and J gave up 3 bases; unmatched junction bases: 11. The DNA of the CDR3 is TGTGCCAGCAGCCCCGACCGACTAGCGGGGGGGAAAAAAGAGACCCAGTACTTC. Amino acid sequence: CASSPDRLAGGKKETQYF.

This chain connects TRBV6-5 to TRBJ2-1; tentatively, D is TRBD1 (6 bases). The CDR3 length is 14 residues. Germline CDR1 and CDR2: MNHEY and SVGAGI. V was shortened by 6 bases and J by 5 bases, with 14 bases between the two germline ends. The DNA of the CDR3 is TGTGCCAGCAGCTCCCCAACAGGGAACAATGAGCAGTTCTTC. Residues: CASSSPTGNNEQFF.

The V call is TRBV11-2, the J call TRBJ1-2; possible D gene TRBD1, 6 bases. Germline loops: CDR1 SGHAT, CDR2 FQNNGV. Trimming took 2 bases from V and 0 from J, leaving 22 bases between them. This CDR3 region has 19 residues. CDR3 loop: CASSLNFGQGRSSNYGYTF. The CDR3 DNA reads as TGTGCCAGCAGCTTAAATTTCGGCCAGGGGCGTTCCTCTAACTATGGCTACACCTTC.

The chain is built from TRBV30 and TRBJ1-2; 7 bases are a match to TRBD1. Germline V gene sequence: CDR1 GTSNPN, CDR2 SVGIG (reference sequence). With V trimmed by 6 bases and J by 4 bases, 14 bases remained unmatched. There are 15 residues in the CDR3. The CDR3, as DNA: TGTGCCTGCCCGAGGACAGGTCCCCAGGTCTATGGCTACACCTTC. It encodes CACPRTGPQVYGYTF.

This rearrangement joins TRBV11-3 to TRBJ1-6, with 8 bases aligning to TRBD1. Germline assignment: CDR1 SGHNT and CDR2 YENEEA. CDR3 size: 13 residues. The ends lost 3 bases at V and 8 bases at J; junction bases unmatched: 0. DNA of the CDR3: TGTGCCAGCAGCTTGACAGGGGATTCACCCCTCCACTTT. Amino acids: CASSLTGDSPLHF.

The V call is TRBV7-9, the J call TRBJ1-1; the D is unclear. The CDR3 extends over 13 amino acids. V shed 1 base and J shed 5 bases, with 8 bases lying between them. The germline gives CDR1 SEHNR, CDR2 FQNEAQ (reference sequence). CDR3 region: CASSLETSTEAFF. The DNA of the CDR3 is TGTGCCAGCAGCTTAGAGACTTCAACTGAAGCTTTCTTT.

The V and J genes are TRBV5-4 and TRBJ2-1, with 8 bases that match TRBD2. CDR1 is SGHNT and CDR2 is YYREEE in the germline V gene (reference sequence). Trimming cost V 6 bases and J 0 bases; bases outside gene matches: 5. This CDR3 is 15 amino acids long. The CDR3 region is CASTMTSDSYNEQFF. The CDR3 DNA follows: TGTGCCAGCACCATGACTAGCGACTCCTACAATGAGCAGTTCTTC.

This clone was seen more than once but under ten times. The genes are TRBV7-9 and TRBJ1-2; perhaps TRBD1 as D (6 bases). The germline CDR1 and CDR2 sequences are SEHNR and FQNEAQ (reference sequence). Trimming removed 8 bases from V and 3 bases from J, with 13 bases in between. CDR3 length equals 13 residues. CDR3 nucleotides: TGTGCCAGCTTGAGGGACATAGACTATGGCTACACCTTC. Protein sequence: CASLRDIDYGYTF.

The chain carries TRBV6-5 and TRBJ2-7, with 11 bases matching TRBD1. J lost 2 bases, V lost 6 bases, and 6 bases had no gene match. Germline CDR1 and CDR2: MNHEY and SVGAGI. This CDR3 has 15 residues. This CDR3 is CASRHPGQGAYEQYF. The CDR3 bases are TGTGCCAGCAGACATCCGGGACAGGGGGCCTACGAGCAGTACTTC.

As DNA, the CDR3 is TGTGCCAGCAACAGGGGTGATGAGCAGTTCTTC. It is translated as CASNRGDEQFF. The chain has TRBV27 and TRBJ2-1; TRBD1 matches 7 bases. CDR1 and CDR2 (germline): MNHEY, SMNVEV (reference sequence). Unmatched junction bases numbered 2, after V lost 7 bases and J lost 8 bases. This CDR3 comprises 11 residues.

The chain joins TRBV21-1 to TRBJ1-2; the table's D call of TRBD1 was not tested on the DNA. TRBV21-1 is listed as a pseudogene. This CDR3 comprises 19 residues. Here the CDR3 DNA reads TGTGCCAGCAGCCCCCACCGAGTCGGGTATATGGGCACAGGGACTGGCTACACCTTC. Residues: CASSPHRVGYMGTGTGYTF.

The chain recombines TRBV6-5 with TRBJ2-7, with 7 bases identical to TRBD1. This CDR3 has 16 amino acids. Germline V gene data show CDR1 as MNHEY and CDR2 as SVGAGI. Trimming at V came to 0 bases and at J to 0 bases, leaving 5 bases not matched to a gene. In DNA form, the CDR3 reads TGTGCCAGCAGTTACTCTCAGGGGGAACACTCCTACGAGCAGTACTTC. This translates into CASSYSQGEHSYEQYF.

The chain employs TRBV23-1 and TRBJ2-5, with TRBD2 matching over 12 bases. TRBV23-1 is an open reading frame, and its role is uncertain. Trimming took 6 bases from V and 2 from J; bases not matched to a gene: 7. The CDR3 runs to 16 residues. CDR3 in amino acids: CASSRRTSGKQETQYF. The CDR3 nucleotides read TGCGCCAGCAGCCGTCGGACTAGCGGGAAGCAAGAGACCCAGTACTTC.

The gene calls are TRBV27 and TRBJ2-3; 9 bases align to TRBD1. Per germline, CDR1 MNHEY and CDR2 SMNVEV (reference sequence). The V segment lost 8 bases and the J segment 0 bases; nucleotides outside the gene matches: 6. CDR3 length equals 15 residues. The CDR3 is CASGTGTGSTDTQYF. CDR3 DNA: TGTGCCAGCGGCACCGGGACAGGGAGCACAGATACGCAGTATTTT.